The source of this T cell receptor (beta chain) is a study of shared clonotypes between healthy human individuals. The CDR3 loop spans 13 amino acids. The V gene lost 2 bases and the J gene lost 6 bases, with 5 bases spanning the gap. The germline V gene encodes CDR1 MNHEY and CDR2 SMNVEV (reference sequence). Approximately 220 ng DNA, tens of thousands of T cell genomes, went into each sorted-subset replicate PCR. Clones were read by immunoSEQ multiplex PCR, and TCRdb kept only the in-frame ones, dropping some. Of 2 million to 2.5 million clones detected, about 95% appear once; the ten largest clones hold 0.1% to 0.15%.

Input material: naive CD4+ T cells sorted from blood. The subset here: CD45RA+ positively selected. The chain links TRBV27 to TRBJ1-6, with unresolved D. This TCR was sampled from a man younger than 30 in good health. The CDR3 DNA reads TGTGCCAGCAGTTTAAATCCTAATTCACCCCTCCACTTT. Amino acids: CASSLNPNSPLHF.